This TCR beta chain derives from a study of T cells in Graves' hyperthyroidism and ophthalmopathy. RNA transcripts served as the template for amplifying TCR beta CDR3 regions. During a first-round RT-PCR of the TCR CDR3, the HTBI primer set was used. TCRdb fed the multiplex PCR reads into MiXCR, producing one record per CDR3 protein. The profile shows 600,000 or so distinct CDR3 sequences, 14% of them singletons. Germline CDR1 is SEHNR and CDR2 is FQNEAQ (reference sequence). Trimming at V came to 1 base and at J to 5 bases, leaving 5 bases not matched to a gene. This CDR3 is built from 16 residues. Study observations and caveats: In blood, most of the thyroid clonotypes expanded above 0.001 were also present.

This clonotype has at least ten counts. The target antigen is unknown. The clonotype was recovered from a woman between 18 and 29 years old with Graves' ophthalmopathy. The sequencing input was blood. V and J are TRBV7-9 and TRBJ2-7; the match to TRBD2 covers 13 bases. The CDR3 DNA follows: TGTGCCAGCAGCTTAGGACTAGCGGGAGGTGGCAACGAGCAGTACTTC. Amino acid sequence: CASSLGLAGGGNEQYF.